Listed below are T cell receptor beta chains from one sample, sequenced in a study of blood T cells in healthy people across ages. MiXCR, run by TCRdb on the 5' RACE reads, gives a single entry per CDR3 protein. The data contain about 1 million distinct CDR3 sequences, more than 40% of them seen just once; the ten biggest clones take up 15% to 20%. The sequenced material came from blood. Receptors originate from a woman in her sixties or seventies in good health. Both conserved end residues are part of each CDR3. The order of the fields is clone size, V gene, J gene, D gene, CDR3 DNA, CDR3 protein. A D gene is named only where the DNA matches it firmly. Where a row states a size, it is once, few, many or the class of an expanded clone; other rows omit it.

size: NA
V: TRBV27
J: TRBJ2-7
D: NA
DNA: TGTGCCAGCAGTTTTGCTGGACAGGGAGGGACCTACGAGCAGTACTTC
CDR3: CASSFAGQGGTYEQYF

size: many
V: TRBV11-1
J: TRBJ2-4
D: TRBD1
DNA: TGTGCCAGCAGCCTGGACAGGGTTGGGAACATTCAGTACTTC
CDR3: CASSLDRVGNIQYF

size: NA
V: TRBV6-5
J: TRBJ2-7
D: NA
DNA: TGTGCCAGCAGTCCCGTCCCAGGATACGAGCAGTACTTC
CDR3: CASSPVPGYEQYF

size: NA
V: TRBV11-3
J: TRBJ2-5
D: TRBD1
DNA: TGTGCCAGCAGCTCGGACAGGTCGGAGGAGACCCAGTACTTC
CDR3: CASSSDRSEETQYF

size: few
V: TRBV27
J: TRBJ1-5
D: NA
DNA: TGTGCCAGCAGTTTATCCATCAATCAGCCCCAGCATTTT
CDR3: CASSLSINQPQHF

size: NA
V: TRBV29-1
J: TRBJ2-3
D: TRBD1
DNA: TGCAGCGTACCGGGACAGGGGTACGGAGATACGCAGTATTTT
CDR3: CSVPGQGYGDTQYF

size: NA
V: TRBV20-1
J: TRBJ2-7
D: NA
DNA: TGCAGTGCTAGAGATTCCCCCTCCTACGAGCAGTACTTC
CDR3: CSARDSPSYEQYF

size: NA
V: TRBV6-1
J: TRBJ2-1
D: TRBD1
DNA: TGTGCCAGCAGCCCTCTCCCGGATTTACTCGGGACAGGGGGGTCCTACAATGAGCAGTTCTTC
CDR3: CASSPLPDLLGTGGSYNEQFF

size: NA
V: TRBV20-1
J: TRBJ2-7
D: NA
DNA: TGCAGTGCCGACGACACAGGCGGGGGCTACAATGAGCAGTACTTC
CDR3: CSADDTGGGYNEQYF

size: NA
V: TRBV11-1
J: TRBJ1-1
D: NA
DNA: TGTGCCAGCAGCCTGATGCGAGACCCGAACACTGAAGCTTTCTTT
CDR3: CASSLMRDPNTEAFF

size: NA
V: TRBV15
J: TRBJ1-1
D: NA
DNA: TGTGCCACCAGAGCAGGGTGGGGTAACACTGAAGCTTTCTTT
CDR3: CATRAGWGNTEAFF

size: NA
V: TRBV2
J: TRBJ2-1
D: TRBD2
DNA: TGTGCCAGCAGTGGCGGGCTTAGCGGGACCTACTACAATGAGCAGTTCTTC
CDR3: CASSGGLSGTYYNEQFF

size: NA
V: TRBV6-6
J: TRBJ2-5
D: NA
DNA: TGTGCCAGCAGTTACTCCAGGGTTAGTTTGGCGGAAGAGACCCAGTACTTC
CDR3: CASSYSRVSLAEETQYF

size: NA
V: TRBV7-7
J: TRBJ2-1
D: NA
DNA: TGTGCCAGCAGCCATAGCGGCGATGAGCAGTTCTTC
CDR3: CASSHSGDEQFF

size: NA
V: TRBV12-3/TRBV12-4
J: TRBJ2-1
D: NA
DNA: TGTGCCAGCAGTTTAGCTGAACAGCTCCTCTACAATGAGCAGTTCTTC
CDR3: CASSLAEQLLYNEQFF

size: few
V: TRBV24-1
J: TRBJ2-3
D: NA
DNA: TGTGCCACCAGTGATCCCCGTGGGTCCGATACGCAGTATTTT
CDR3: CATSDPRGSDTQYF

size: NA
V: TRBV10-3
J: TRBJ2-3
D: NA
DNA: TGTGCCACCAACCCAGGGGTAGATACGCAGTATTTT
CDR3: CATNPGVDTQYF

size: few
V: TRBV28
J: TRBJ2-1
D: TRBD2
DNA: TGTGCCAGCAGTTTGGGGCGGGAGTTAAATGAGCAGTTCTTC
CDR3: CASSLGRELNEQFF

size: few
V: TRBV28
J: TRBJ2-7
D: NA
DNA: TGTGCCAGCAGTTATCACGTGCGGGACACCTCCTACGAGCAGTACTTC
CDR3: CASSYHVRDTSYEQYF

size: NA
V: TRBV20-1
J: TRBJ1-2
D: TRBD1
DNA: TGCAGTGGCAAGACAGGGACGGGTGGCTACACCTTC
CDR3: CSGKTGTGGYTF

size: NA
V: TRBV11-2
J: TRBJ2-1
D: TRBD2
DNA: TGTGCCAGCAGCCTGGGCGGGAGGCGAGGCCTCAATGAGCAGTTCTTC
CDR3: CASSLGGRRGLNEQFF

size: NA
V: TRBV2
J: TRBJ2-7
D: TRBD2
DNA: TGTGCCAGCAGTGAAGGGTTCGAGACTAGCGGGAGGGATGAGCAGTACTTC
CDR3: CASSEGFETSGRDEQYF

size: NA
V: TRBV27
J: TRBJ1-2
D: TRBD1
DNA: TGTGCCAGCAGCCCCAGGGACAGGAGAGCCTATGGCTACACCTTC
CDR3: CASSPRDRRAYGYTF

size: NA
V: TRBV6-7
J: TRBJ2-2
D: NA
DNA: TGTGCTAGCAGTTACTCAACGCCGACGGACAACCGAGAGCTGTTTTTT
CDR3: CASSYSTPTDNRELFF

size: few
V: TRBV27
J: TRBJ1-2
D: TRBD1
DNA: TGTGCCAGCAGTGCCGGACAGGGCCTATCGTTCCGAAACTATGGCTACACCTTC
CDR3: CASSAGQGLSFRNYGYTF

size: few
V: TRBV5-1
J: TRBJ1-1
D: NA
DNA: TGCGCCAGCAGCTTGAGTCAGGGGCACACTGAAGCTTTCTTT
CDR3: CASSLSQGHTEAFF